This T cell receptor (beta chain) appears in the sequencing data of a study of vaccination and CD4 T cells after COVID-19. Notes on the study in general: Median SARS-CoV-2-reactive clonotype numbers rose nonsignificantly, about 20 to 40.

The CDR3 runs to 14 residues. The germline CDR1 and CDR2 sequences are ENHRY and SYGVKD. The ends were cut back, 8 bases at V and 0 bases at J, with 11 bases in the middle. Cultured CD4+ T-cell DNA underwent Oncomine TCR Beta short-read sequencing. TCRdb passed the PCR reads through MiXCR, listing each CDR3 protein once. The sample has more than 10,000 distinct CDR3 sequences; roughly half are singletons. About this clonotype: Its antigen is unknown.

Stated treatment: roughly 10-day PBMC culture with coronavirus spike peptide pools or control peptides (ViraFEST assay). The chain is built from TRBV10-3 and TRBJ1-3; D might be TRBD1 (6 bases). The sequence was obtained from a human donor who had recovered from COVID-19. Sequencing input: CD4+ T cells from blood, cultured in vitro. The CDR3 loop reads CAIDETGSGNTIYF. CDR3 DNA: TGTGCCATCGATGAGACAGGCTCTGGAAACACCATATATTTT.